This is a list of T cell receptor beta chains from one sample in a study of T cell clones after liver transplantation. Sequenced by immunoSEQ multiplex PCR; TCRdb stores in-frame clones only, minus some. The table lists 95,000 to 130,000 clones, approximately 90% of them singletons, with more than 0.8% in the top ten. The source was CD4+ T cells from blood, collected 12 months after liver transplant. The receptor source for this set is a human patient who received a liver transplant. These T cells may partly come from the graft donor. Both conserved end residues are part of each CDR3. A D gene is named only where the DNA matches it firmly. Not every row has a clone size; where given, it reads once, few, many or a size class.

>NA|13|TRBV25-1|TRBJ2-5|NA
CASSRRFGETQYF
TGTGCCAGCAGCAGGAGGTTCGGAGAGACCCAGTACTTC
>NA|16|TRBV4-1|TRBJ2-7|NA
CASSQGGRAAIYEQYF
TGCGCCAGCAGCCAAGGCGGCAGGGCGGCGATTTACGAGCAGTACTTC
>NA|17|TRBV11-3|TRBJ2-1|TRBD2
CASSLASLGLAGNEQFF
TGTGCCAGCAGCTTAGCGTCCCTGGGACTAGCGGGCAATGAGCAGTTCTTC
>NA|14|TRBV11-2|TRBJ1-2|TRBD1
CASNPGQGNYGYTF
TGTGCCAGCAACCCTGGACAGGGGAACTATGGCTACACCTTC
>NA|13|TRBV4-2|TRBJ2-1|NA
CASSHRDTNEQFF
TGTGCCAGCAGCCACCGGGACACGAATGAGCAGTTCTTC
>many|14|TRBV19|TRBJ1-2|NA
CASSMRQNNYGYTF
TGTGCCAGTAGTATGAGACAGAATAACTATGGCTACACCTTC
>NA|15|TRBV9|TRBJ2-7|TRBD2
CASSVLGEGSYEQYF
TGTGCCAGCAGCGTACTGGGGGAGGGCTCCTACGAGCAGTACTTC
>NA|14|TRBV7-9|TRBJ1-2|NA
CASSFSTESYGYTF
TGTGCCAGCAGCTTCTCTACAGAGTCCTATGGCTACACCTTC
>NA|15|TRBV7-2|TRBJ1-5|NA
CASSFSGRGDQPQHF
TGTGCCAGCAGCTTCTCCGGCAGGGGCGATCAGCCCCAGCATTTT
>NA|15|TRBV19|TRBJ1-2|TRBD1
CASRYGTGRNYGYTF
TGTGCCAGTAGGTACGGGACAGGACGAAACTATGGCTACACCTTC